The clone carrying this TCR beta chain has ten or more counts. Its antigen is currently unknown. The source of the sample is a study of T cells after posttransplantation cyclophosphamide. General study findings and limits: Tissue-infiltrating T cells from skin or gut overlapped little with blood T cells.

Cyclophosphamide on days +3 and +4 followed busulfan-fludarabine conditioning and a marrow graft. V lost 1 base and J lost 4, with 9 bases in between. CDR1 and CDR2 (germline): SEHNR, FQNEAQ (reference sequence). The CDR3 has 14 residues. Sequencing was performed with immunoSEQ multiplex PCR; in TCRdb, only in-frame clones are kept and a portion is missing. Reported are 15,000 or so clones, none seen only once; the ten largest carry about 24%. The chain links TRBV7-9 to TRBJ2-3; the D gene is possibly TRBD2 (6 bases). This sample comprised PBMCs, obtained after allogeneic stem cell transplant with posttransplant cyclophosphamide. The sequence came from a female patient between 40 and 50 years old who received an allogeneic stem cell transplant from an unrelated donor, was CMV-positive, and had acute GVHD only. Part of the T cells may come from the graft donor. The chain's CDR3 is CASSLGGIADTQYF. CDR3 bases: TGTGCCAGCAGCTTAGGCGGGATCGCAGATACGCAGTATTTT.